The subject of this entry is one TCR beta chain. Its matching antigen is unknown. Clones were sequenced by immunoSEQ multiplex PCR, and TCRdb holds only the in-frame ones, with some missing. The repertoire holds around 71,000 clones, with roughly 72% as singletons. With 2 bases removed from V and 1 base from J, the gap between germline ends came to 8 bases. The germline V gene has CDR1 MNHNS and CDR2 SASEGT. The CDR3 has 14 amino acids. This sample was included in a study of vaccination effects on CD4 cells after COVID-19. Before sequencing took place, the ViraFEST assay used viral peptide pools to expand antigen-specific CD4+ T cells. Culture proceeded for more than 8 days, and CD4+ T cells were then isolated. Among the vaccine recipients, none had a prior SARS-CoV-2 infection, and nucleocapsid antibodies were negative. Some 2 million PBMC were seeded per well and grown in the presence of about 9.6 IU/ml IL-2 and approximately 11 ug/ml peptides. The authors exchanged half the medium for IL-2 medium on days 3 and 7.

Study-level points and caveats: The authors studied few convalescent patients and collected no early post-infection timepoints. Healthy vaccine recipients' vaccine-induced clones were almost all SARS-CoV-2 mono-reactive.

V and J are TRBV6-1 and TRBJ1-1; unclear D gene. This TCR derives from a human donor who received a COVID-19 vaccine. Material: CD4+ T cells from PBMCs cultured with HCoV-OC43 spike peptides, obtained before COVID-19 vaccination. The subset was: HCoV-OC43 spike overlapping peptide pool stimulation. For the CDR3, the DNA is TGTGCCAGCAGTGAATTTCGGGCGAACACTGAAGCTTTCTTT. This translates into CASSEFRANTEAFF.